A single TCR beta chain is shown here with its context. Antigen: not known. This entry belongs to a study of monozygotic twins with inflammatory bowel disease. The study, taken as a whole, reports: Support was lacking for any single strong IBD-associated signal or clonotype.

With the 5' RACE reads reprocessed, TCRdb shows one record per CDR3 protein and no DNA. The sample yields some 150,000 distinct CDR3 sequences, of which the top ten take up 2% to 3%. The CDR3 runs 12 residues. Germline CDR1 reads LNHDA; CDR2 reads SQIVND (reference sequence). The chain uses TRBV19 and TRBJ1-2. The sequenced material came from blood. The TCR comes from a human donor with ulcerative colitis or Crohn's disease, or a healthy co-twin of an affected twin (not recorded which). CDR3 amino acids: CASTKWGSGYTF.